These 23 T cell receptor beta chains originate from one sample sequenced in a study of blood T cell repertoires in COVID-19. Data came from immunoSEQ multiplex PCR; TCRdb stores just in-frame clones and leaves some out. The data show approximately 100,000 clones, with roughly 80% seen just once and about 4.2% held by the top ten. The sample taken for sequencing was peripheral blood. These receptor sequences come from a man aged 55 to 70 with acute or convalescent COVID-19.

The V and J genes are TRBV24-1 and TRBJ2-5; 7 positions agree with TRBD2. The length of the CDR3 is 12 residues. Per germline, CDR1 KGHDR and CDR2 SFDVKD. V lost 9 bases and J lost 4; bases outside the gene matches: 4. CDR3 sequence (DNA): TGTGCCACCGCGGGGGAGGGAGAGACCCAGTACTTC. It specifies CATAGEGETQYF.

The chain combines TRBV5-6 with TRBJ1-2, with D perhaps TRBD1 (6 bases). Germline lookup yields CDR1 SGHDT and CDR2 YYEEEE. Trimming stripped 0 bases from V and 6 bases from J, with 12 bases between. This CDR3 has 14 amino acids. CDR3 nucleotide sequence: TGTGCCAGCAGCTTGGTTTGGGGGCCAGATGGCTACACCTTC. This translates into CASSLVWGPDGYTF. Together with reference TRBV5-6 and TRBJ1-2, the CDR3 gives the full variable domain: DAGVTQSPTHLIKTRGQQVTLRCSPKSGHDTVSWYQQALGQGPQFIFQYYEEEERQRGNFPDRFSGHQFPNYSSELNVNALLLGDSALYLCASSLVWGPDGYTFGSGTRLTVV.

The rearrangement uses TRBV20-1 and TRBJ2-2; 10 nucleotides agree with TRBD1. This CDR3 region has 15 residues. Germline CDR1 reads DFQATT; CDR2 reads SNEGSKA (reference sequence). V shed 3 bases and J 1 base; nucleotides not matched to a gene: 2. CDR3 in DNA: TGCAGTGCTAGTGGGACAGGGGTGAACACCGGGGAGCTGTTTTTT. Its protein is CSASGTGVNTGELFF.

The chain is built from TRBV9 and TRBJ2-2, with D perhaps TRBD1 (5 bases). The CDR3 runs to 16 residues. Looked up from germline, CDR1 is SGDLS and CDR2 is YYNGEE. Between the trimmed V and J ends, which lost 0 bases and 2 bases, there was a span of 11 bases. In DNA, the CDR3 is TGTGCCAGCAGCGTAGTCCCAGGGATCAACACCGGGGAGCTGTTTTTT. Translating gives CASSVVPGINTGELFF.

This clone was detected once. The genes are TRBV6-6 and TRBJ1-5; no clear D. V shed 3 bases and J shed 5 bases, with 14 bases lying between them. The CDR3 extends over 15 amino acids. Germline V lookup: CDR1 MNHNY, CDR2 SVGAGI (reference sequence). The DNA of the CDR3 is TGTGCCAGCAGTTATCAGCGGGTCCAACATCAGCCCCAGCATTTT. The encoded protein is CASSYQRVQHQPQHF.

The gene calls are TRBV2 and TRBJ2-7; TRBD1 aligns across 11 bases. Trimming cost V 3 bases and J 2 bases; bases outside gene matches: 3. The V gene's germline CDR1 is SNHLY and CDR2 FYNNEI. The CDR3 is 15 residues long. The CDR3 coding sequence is TGTGCCAGCAGTGAGGGACAGGGGGGACCCTACGAGCAGTACTTC. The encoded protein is CASSEGQGGPYEQYF.

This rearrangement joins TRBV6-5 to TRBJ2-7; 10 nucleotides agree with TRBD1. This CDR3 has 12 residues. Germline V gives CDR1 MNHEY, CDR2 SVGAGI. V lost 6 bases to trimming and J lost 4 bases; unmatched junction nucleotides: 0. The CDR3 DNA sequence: TGTGCCAGCAGGGGACAGGGGTACGAGCAGTACTTC. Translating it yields CASRGQGYEQYF.

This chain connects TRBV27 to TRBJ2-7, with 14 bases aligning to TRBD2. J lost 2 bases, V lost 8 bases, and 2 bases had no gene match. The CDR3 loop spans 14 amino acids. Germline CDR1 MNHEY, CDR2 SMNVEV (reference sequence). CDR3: CASQTSGRAYEQYF. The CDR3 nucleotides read TGTGCCAGCCAGACTAGCGGGAGGGCCTACGAGCAGTACTTC.

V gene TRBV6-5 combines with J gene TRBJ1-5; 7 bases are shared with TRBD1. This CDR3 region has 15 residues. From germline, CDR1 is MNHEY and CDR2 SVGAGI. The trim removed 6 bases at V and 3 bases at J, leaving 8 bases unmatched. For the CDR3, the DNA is TGTGCCAGCAGGACCCGGGACAGAAACAATCAGCCCCAGCATTTT. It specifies CASRTRDRNNQPQHF.

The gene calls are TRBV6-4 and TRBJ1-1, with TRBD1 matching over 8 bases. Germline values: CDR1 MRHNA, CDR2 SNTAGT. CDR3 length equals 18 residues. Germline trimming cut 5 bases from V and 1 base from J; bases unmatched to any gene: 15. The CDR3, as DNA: TGTGCCAGCAGTTTCCCGGACAGGGTGGGAAGGGCGAACACTGAAGCTTTCTTT. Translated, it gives CASSFPDRVGRANTEAFF.

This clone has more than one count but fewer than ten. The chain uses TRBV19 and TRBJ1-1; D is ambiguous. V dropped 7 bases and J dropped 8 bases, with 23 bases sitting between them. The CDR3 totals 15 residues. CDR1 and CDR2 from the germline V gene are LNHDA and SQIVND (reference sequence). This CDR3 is CASTNGSPRPSEAFF. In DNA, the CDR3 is TGTGCCAGTACCAACGGCAGCCCTAGGCCCTCCGAAGCTTTCTTT.

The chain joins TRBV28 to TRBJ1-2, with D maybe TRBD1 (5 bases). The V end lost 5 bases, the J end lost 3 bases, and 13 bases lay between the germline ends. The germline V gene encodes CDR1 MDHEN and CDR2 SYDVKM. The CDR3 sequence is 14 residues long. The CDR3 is CASSLASGDYGYTF. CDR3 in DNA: TGTGCCAGCAGTCTTGCCTCGGGGGACTATGGCTACACCTTC.

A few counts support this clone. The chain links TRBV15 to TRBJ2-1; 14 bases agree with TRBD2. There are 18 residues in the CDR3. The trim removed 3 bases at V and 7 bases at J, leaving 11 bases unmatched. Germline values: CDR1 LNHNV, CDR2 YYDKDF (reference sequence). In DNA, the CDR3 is TGTGCCACCAGCAGTGGGGGGACTAGCGGGAGTTTGATGAATGAGCAGTTCTTC. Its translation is CATSSGGTSGSLMNEQFF.

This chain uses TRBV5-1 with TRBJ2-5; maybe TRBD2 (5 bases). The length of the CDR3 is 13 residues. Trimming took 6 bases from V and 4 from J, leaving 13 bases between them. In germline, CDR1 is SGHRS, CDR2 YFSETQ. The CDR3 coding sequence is TGCGCCAGCAAAAGTACGGGGAGAGAGACCCAGTACTTC. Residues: CASKSTGRETQYF.

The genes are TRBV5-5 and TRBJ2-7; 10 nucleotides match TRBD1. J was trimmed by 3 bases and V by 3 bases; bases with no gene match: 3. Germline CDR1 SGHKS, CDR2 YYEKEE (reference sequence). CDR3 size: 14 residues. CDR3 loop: CASSWGQGLYEQYF. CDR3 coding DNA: TGTGCCAGCAGCTGGGGACAGGGGCTCTACGAGCAGTACTTC. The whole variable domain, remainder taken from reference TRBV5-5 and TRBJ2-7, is DAGVTQSPTHLIKTRGQQVTLRCSPISGHKSVSWYQQVLGQGPQFIFQYYEKEERGRGNFPDRFSARQFPNYSSELNVNALLLGDSALYLCASSWGQGLYEQYFGPGTRLTVT.

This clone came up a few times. The DNA for the CDR3 is TGTGCCATCACCTTGGACAGGGTAGGGACTGAAGCTTTCTTT. Amino acid sequence: CAITLDRVGTEAFF. The chain has TRBV10-3 and TRBJ1-1; 8 bases are a match to TRBD1. The CDR3 sequence is 14 residues long. J was trimmed by 5 bases and V by 7 bases; bases with no gene match: 9. Germline V gene lookup returns CDR1 ENHRY and CDR2 SYGVKD.

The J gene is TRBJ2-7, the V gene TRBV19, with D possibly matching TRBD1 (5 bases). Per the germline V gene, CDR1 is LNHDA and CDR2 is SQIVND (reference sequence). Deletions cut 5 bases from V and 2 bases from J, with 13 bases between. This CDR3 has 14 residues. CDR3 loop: CASSFRLTAYEQYF. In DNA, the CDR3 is TGTGCCAGTAGTTTCCGATTGACAGCCTACGAGCAGTACTTC. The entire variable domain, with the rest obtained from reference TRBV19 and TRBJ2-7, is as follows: DGGITQSPKYLFRKEGQNVTLSCEQNLNHDAMYWYRQDPGQGLRLIYYSQIVNDFQKGDIAEGYSVSREKKESFPLTVTSAQKNPTAFYLCASSFRLTAYEQYFGPGTRLTVT.

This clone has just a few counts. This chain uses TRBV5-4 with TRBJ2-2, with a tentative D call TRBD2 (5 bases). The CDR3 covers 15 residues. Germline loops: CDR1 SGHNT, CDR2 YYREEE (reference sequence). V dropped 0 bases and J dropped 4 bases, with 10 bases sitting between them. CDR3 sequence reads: CASSLEVAITGELFF. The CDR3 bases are TGTGCCAGCAGCTTGGAGGTAGCGATCACCGGGGAGCTGTTTTTT.

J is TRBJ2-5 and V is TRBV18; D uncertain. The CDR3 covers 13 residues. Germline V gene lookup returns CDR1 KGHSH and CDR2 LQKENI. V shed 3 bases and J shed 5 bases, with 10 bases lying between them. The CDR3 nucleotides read TGTGCCAGCTCACCGTCCGGCAGGGAGACCCAGTACTTC. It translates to CASSPSGRETQYF.

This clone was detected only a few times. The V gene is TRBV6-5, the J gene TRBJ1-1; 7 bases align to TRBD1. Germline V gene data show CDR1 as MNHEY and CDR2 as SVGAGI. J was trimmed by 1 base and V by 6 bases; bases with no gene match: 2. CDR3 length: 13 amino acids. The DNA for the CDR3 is TGTGCCAGCAGGGGACAGAAGAACACTGAAGCTTTCTTT. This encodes CASRGQKNTEAFF.

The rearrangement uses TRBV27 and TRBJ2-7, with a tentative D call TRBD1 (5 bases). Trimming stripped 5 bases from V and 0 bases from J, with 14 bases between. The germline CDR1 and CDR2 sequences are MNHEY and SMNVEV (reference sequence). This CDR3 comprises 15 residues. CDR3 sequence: CASSKTVDNSYEQYF. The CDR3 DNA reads TGTGCCAGCAGTAAGACAGTGGACAACTCCTACGAGCAGTACTTC.

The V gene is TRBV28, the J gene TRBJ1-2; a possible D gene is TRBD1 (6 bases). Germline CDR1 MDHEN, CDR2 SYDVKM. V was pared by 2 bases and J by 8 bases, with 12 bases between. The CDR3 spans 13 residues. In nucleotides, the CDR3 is TGTGCCAGCAGTTTAGGGGGGGCGCGAGGCTACACCTTC. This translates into CASSLGGARGYTF.

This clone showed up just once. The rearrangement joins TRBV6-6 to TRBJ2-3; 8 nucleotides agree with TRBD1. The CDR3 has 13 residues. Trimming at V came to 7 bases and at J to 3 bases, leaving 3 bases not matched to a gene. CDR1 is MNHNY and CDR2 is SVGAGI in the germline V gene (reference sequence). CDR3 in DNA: TGTGCCAGCACAGACAGGGGTACAGATACGCAGTATTTT. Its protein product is CASTDRGTDTQYF.